This T cell receptor beta chain emerged from a study of shared clonotypes between healthy human individuals. Findings and caveats of the study: Donors were few, which limited the genetic and exposure-history diversity represented.

This table comes from immunoSEQ multiplex PCR, and its TCRdb copy is limited to in-frame clones, with some not included. This table holds approximately 2,300,000 clones, just under 95% found once. Notes on this clone: Antigen specificity is unknown. Other DNA sequences in this specimen translate into the identical CDR3.

The CDR3 loop spans 13 amino acids. Per the germline V gene, CDR1 is ENHRY and CDR2 is SYGVKD. Trimming cost V 3 bases and J 5 bases, with 10 bases left between them. Sequencing was done on a sample of naive CD4+ T cells from PBMCs. Subset in this sample: CD45RA+ positively selected. J is TRBJ1-1 and V is TRBV10-3; D uncertain. The receptor's source is a man in his late teens or twenties in good health. Some clones in this sample may be carry-over from other donors' samples. The CDR3 DNA reads as TGTGCCATCAGTGAATTAGGAGGGACTGAAGCTTTCTTT. Its translation is CAISELGGTEAFF.